The clone carrying this TCR beta chain was seen at least ten times. What it binds is unknown. Indicated time point: newly diagnosed GD, antithyroid drugs for less than 3 months. After RNA was extracted from PBMCs, the TCR library was made from it. The data belong to a study of regulatory T cells in long-lasting Graves disease. Whole-study findings and limits: Newly diagnosed disease favored TRBV20-1 and TRBJ2-1 over persistent disease.

Assembly of TCR beta libraries relied on iRepertoire HTBI primers together with Arm-PCR of CDR3 regions. TCRdb re-called the multiplex PCR reads with MiXCR, one entry per CDR3 protein. The sample has a few hundred thousand distinct CDR3 sequences, 14% seen once. CDR3 length equals 12 residues. V lost 7 bases and J 3 bases, leaving 7 bases between the germline ends. Germline V CDR1 and CDR2: SNHLY, FYNNEI. The sample was also reused in another study, on T cells in Graves' hyperthyroidism and ophthalmopathy. That report notes: Onset of ophthalmopathy came a median around 6.5 months after the model predicted it.

The TCR sequence derives from a woman aged 50 to 60 with Graves disease. This sample comprised peripheral blood mononuclear cells (PBMCs), obtained at new diagnosis, from a patient treated with antithyroid drugs. This chain uses TRBV2 with TRBJ1-5; D is ambiguous. The CDR3 here is CASKPFNQPQHF. CDR3 bases: TGTGCCAGCAAGCCCTTCAATCAGCCCCAGCATTTT.